This is a list of T cell receptor beta chains from one sample in a study of long-term antiretroviral therapy in people with HIV. Assay: immunoSEQ multiplex PCR; the TCRdb copy retains only in-frame clones and omits some. Found here are over 25,000 clones, about 94% of them singletons; the top ten hold around 3%. The sample in question was unsorted PBMCs, obtained around 7.4 years after starting antiretroviral therapy. The receptor source for this set is a man aged 50-60 years with HIV. CDR3s include the opening cysteine and the closing phenylalanine or tryptophan. D genes are given only for firm matches. Not all rows give a size; the values are once, few, many and, for expanded clones, a class.

>NA|NA|TRBJ2-3|TRBV7-7
CASSLGDGGQDTQYF
TGTGCCAGCAGCTTAGGGGACGGGGGGCAGGATACGCAGTATTTT
>TRBD1|NA|TRBJ2-2|TRBV27
CASSSSGQGRAGELFF
TGTGCCAGCAGTTCCTCTGGACAGGGGAGAGCCGGGGAGCTGTTTTTT
>NA|once|TRBJ1-1|TRBV11-3
CASSADSQTEAFF
TGTGCCAGCAGCGCGGACAGTCAAACTGAAGCTTTCTTT
>NA|NA|TRBJ1-2|TRBV10-3
CAIMGGYGYTF
TGTGCCATCATGGGTGGGTATGGCTACACCTTC
>NA|NA|TRBJ1-5|TRBV18
CASSQGFDQPQHF
TGTGCCAGCTCGCAGGGGTTCGATCAGCCCCAGCATTTT
>TRBD2|once|TRBJ2-3|TRBV6-1
CASSESGSGGSDTQYF
TGTGCCAGCAGTGAATCTGGGAGCGGGGGTTCAGATACGCAGTATTTT
>NA|NA|TRBJ2-1|TRBV20-1
CSASRYEQFF
TGCAGTGCTAGTCGGTATGAGCAGTTCTTC
>NA|NA|TRBJ2-7|TRBV5-5
CASSLDHVGSYEQYF
TGTGCCAGCAGCTTGGACCACGTGGGCTCCTACGAGCAGTACTTC
>NA|NA|TRBJ2-7|TRBV2
CASSDTGARSYEQYF
TGTGCCAGCAGTGACACTGGGGCCCGTTCCTACGAGCAGTACTTC
>NA|NA|TRBJ1-3|TRBV5-6
CASSLAGQGGGNTIYF
TGTGCCAGCAGCTTGGCCGGGCAGGGAGGCGGAAACACCATATATTTT